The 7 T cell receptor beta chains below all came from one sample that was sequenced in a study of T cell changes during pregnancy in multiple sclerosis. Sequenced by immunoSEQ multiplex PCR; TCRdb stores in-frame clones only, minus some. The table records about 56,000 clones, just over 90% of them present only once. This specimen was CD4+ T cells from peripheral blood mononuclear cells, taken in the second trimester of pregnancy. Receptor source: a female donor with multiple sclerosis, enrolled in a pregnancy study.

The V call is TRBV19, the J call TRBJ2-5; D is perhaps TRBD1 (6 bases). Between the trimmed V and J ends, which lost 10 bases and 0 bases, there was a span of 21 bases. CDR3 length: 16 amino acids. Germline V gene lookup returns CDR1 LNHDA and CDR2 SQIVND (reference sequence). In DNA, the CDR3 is TGTGCCACCAGAGACCTCAAACAGGGAGACCAAGAGACCCAGTACTTC. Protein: CATRDLKQGDQETQYF.

CDR3 residues: CASSPGATNEKLFF. DNA of the CDR3: TGTGCCAGCAGCCCCGGAGCAACTAATGAAAAACTGTTTTTT. The rearrangement joins TRBV4-2 to TRBJ1-4; no clear D gene. The CDR3 is 14 residues long. CDR1 LGHNA and CDR2 YNFKEQ come from the germline V gene. The V end was cut by 4 bases, the J end by 0 bases, with 6 bases between.

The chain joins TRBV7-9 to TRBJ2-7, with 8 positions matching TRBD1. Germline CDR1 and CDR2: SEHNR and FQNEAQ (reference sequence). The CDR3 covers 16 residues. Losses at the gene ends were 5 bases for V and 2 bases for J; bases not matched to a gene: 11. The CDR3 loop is CASSPRDRGGTYEQYF. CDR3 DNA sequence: TGTGCCAGCAGCCCTCGAGACAGGGGTGGGACCTACGAGCAGTACTTC.

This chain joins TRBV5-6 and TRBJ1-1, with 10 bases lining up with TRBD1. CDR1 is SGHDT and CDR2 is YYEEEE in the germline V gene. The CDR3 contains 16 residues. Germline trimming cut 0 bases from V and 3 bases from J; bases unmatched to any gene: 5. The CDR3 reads CASSLGQGAPYTEAFF. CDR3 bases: TGTGCCAGCAGCTTGGGACAGGGGGCACCCTACACTGAAGCTTTCTTT.

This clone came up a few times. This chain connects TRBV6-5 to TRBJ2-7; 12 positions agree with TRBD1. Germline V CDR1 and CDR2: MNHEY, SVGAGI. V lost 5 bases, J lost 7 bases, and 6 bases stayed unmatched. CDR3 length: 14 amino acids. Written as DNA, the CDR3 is TGTGCCAGCAGTCGGGACAGGGGGCTTTATGAGCAGTACTTC. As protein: CASSRDRGLYEQYF.

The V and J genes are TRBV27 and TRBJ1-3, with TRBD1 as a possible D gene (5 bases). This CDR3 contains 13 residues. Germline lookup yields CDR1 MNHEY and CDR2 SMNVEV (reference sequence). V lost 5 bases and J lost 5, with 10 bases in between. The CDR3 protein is CASSAGARNTIYF. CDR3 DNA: TGTGCCAGCAGTGCTGGGGCTAGAAACACCATATATTTT.

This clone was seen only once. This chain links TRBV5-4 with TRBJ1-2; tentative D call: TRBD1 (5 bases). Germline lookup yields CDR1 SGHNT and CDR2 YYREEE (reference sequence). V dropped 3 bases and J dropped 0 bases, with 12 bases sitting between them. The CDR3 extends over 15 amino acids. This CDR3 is CASSSVRAPNYGYTF. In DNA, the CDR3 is TGTGCCAGCAGCTCGGTCAGGGCGCCTAACTATGGCTACACCTTC. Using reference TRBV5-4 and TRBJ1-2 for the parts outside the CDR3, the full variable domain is ETGVTQSPTHLIKTRGQQVTLRCSSQSGHNTVSWYQQALGQGPQFIFQYYREEENGRGNFPPRFSGLQFPNYSSELNVNALELDDSALYLCASSSVRAPNYGYTFGSGTRLTVV.